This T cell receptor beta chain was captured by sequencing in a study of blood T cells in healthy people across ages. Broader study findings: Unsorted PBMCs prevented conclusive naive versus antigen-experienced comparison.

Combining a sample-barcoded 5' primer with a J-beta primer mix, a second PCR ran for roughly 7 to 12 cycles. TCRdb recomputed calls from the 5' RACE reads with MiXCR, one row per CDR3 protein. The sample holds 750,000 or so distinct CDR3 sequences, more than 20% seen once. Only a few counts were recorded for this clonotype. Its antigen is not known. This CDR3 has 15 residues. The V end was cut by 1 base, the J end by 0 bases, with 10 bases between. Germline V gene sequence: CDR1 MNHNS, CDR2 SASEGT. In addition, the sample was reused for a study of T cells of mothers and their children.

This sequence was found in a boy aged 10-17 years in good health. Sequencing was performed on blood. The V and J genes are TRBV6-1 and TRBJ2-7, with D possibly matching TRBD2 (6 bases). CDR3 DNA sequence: TGTGCCAGCAGTGAAGGACTAGAGGCCTCCTACGAGCAGTACTTC. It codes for CASSEGLEASYEQYF.